The clone carrying this T cell receptor (beta chain) turned up a few times. This record comes from a study of blood T cell repertoires in COVID-19. Only in-frame clones appear in the TCRdb table, and some are missing; sequencing was by immunoSEQ multiplex PCR. The sample yields about 63,000 clones, around 86% seen once. V lost 5 bases and J lost 2, with 7 bases in between. The CDR3 loop spans 12 amino acids. Germline V lookup: CDR1 SGHTA, CDR2 FQGNSA. The specimen sequenced was peripheral blood. The sequence was collected from a man between 45 and 60 years old with active COVID-19. The J gene is TRBJ2-7, the V gene TRBV7-2; D unresolved. The CDR3 DNA reads as TGTGCCAGCAGCGAAACAGCCTACGAGCAGTACTTC. Translated: CASSETAYEQYF.